Presented here are 20 T cell receptor beta chains from one specimen sequenced in a study of OX40 agonist ivuxolimab in advanced cancers. The assay was immunoSEQ multiplex PCR, and TCRdb's table has in-frame clones only and misses some. The table lists around 72,000 clones, approximately 81% of them singletons, with more than 4% in the top ten. The sequencing here drew on CD4+ or CD8+ T cells sorted from blood, taken in a trial of the OX40 agonist ivuxolimab. Receptor source: an adult with an advanced solid tumor such as melanoma, head and neck, liver or kidney cancer.

CDR3 protein: CASGLENSPLHF. CDR3 DNA sequence: TGTGCTAGTGGTTTGGAAAATTCACCCCTCCACTTT. The rearrangement joins TRBV12-5 to TRBJ1-6; D is ambiguous. The ends were cut back, 1 base at V and 7 bases at J, with 2 bases in the middle. CDR3 size: 12 residues. CDR1 and CDR2 (germline): LGHNT, FRNRAP.

The chain is built from TRBV5-4 and TRBJ1-2; D is possibly TRBD1 (6 bases). V lost 0 bases, J lost 5 bases, and 11 bases lay in between. The germline V gene encodes CDR1 SGHNT and CDR2 YYREEE (reference sequence). CDR3 length: 14 amino acids. CDR3: CASSLALTGYGYTF. CDR3 DNA: TGTGCCAGCAGCTTGGCCCTAACAGGGTATGGCTACACCTTC.

V is TRBV6-5 and J is TRBJ1-2; 7 bases line up with TRBD1. CDR1 MNHEY and CDR2 SVGAGI come from the germline V gene. After removal of 5 bases from V and 2 bases from J, the junction contained 5 bases not matched to a gene. The CDR3 has 14 amino acids. In DNA form, the CDR3 reads TGTGCCAGCAGTCGACAGGGACTGAACTATGGCTACACCTTC. This codes for CASSRQGLNYGYTF.

This chain joins TRBV6-6 and TRBJ1-2; maybe TRBD1 (6 bases). The CDR3 contains 12 residues. Germline-derived CDR1 and CDR2 are MNHNY and SVGAGI (reference sequence). The CDR3 loop reads CASGGRVYGYTF. The CDR3 DNA follows: TGTGCGTCCGGGGGGCGGGTCTATGGCTACACCTTC.

V usage is TRBV7-2 and J usage is TRBJ2-5; 7 nucleotides match TRBD2. The germline CDR1 and CDR2 sequences are SGHTA and FQGNSA. CDR3 length equals 15 residues. J was trimmed by 5 bases and V by 3 bases; bases with no gene match: 9. CDR3 coding DNA: TGTGCCAGCAGCTTTGAGGCGGGAGTAGGGGAGACCCAGTACTTC. Translating gives CASSFEAGVGETQYF.

The chain uses TRBV5-4 and TRBJ2-1; possible D gene TRBD1, 6 bases. This CDR3 spans 15 amino acids. CDR1 and CDR2 (germline): SGHNT, YYREEE (reference sequence). V was cut by 2 bases and J by 3 bases, with 12 bases left in between. The DNA for the CDR3 is TGTGCCAGCAGCTTAGGGACAACTTACTACAATGAGCAGTTCTTC. It is translated as CASSLGTTYYNEQFF.

This clone was picked up one time. Germline is not matched at one junction end, which may reflect a read error. The chain links TRBV7-9 to TRBJ2-7; 10 bases map to TRBD1. From germline, CDR1 is SEHNR and CDR2 FQNEAQ (reference sequence). The CDR3 contains 15 residues. CDR3 in DNA: TGCGCCAGCAGCCAAAGTCGACAGGGGGCTTACGAGCAGTACTTC. Its protein product is CASSQSRQGAYEQYF.

This chain joins TRBV19 and TRBJ2-7, with unresolved D. The CDR3 length is 14 residues. Looked up from germline, CDR1 is LNHDA and CDR2 is SQIVND (reference sequence). The V and J ends lost 0 bases and 0 bases respectively, with 6 bases between them. The DNA of the CDR3 is TGTGCCAGTAGTATAGAAGGATACTCCTACGAGCAGTACTTC. It translates to CASSIEGYSYEQYF.

The V gene is TRBV15, the J gene TRBJ2-5, with D perhaps matching TRBD1 (6 bases). V gave up 1 base and J gave up 7 bases, with 13 bases separating them. CDR1 and CDR2 from the germline V gene are LNHNV and YYDKDF (reference sequence). This CDR3 has 14 residues. The CDR3 DNA follows: TGTGCCACCAGCAGAGGGACAGATTCATGGACCCAGTACTTC. The encoded protein is CATSRGTDSWTQYF.

The rearrangement links TRBV27 to TRBJ2-7; TRBD2 matches at 13 bases. This CDR3 has 16 amino acids. Germline assignment: CDR1 MNHEY and CDR2 SMNVEV (reference sequence). The J segment lost 0 bases and the V segment lost 4 bases, leaving 3 bases of the junction unmatched. The CDR3 DNA reads as TGTGCCAGCAGTTCGGGACTAGCGGGAATCTCCTACGAGCAGTACTTC. Amino acid sequence: CASSSGLAGISYEQYF.

The rearrangement links TRBV15 to TRBJ2-5; 9 bases map to TRBD1. Germline trimming cut 1 base from V and 7 bases from J; bases unmatched to any gene: 7. The V gene's germline CDR1 is LNHNV and CDR2 YYDKDF (reference sequence). This CDR3 comprises 15 residues. The CDR3 region is CATSRGGTGKLTQYF. CDR3 in DNA: TGTGCCACCAGCAGAGGTGGGACAGGGAAGTTGACCCAGTACTTC.

The rearrangement links TRBV7-2 to TRBJ2-3, with 10 bases matching TRBD1. V shed 4 bases, J shed 4 bases, and the junction held 2 bases outside the gene matches. This CDR3 comprises 14 residues. Per germline, CDR1 SGHTA and CDR2 FQGNSA. This chain's CDR3 is CASSSGQGADTQYF. The DNA for the CDR3 is TGTGCCAGCAGCTCCGGACAGGGGGCAGATACGCAGTATTTT.

V usage is TRBV20-1 and J usage is TRBJ2-7; no definite D call. The germline V and J ends were trimmed by 6 bases and 7 bases, with 13 bases remaining between them. This CDR3 is built from 11 residues. CDR1 and CDR2 from the germline V gene are DFQATT and SNEGSKA (reference sequence). CDR3 protein: CSAPTLVEQYF. In DNA, the CDR3 is TGCAGTGCCCCGACGCTAGTAGAGCAGTACTTC.

The CDR3 here is CASSLDLGNEQFF. The CDR3 DNA follows: TGTGCCAGCAGCTTGGATTTGGGGAATGAGCAGTTCTTC. This rearrangement joins TRBV5-8 to TRBJ2-1; no clear D gene. Trimming took 0 bases from V and 7 from J, leaving 8 bases between them. Germline CDR1 reads SGHTS; CDR2 reads YDEGEE. The CDR3 sequence is 13 residues long.

This clone was found once. The chain links TRBV7-8 to TRBJ2-7; TRBD1 matches 9 bases. Germline V CDR1 and CDR2: SGHVS, FQNEAQ. V was clipped by 5 bases and J by 4 bases; unmatched bases: 6. CDR3 length equals 14 residues. This CDR3 reads CASSPTGGSYEQYF. CDR3 bases: TGTGCCAGCAGCCCAACAGGGGGCTCGTACGAGCAGTACTTC.

The chain couples TRBV11-2 to TRBJ2-1; no clear D. Trimming took 1 base from V and 4 from J, leaving 5 bases between them. This CDR3 comprises 13 residues. The germline V gene has CDR1 SGHAT and CDR2 FQNNGV. The CDR3 is CASSLALYNEQFF. CDR3 DNA sequence: TGTGCCAGCAGCTTAGCCTTATACAATGAGCAGTTCTTC.

V gene TRBV10-1 combines with J gene TRBJ1-4, with D perhaps matching TRBD1 (5 bases). The length of the CDR3 is 17 residues. The germline V gene has CDR1 WNHNN and CDR2 SYGVQD (reference sequence). Trimming left V 1 base short and J 4 bases short, with 16 bases between. CDR3: CASSELEKGESNEKLFF. The CDR3 DNA follows: TGCGCCAGCAGTGAGTTGGAAAAAGGGGAGAGTAATGAAAAACTGTTTTTT.

The chain is built from TRBV28 and TRBJ1-2, with D perhaps TRBD1 (5 bases). Deletions cut 8 bases from V and 3 bases from J, with 13 bases between. The germline V gene has CDR1 MDHEN and CDR2 SYDVKM. The CDR3 totals 13 residues. The chain's CDR3 is CASGGDRYYGYTF. As DNA, the CDR3 is TGTGCCAGCGGGGGGGACCGATACTATGGCTACACCTTC.

The chain joins TRBV19 to TRBJ2-1; no clear D gene. V shed 3 bases and J shed 1 base, with 1 base lying between them. This CDR3 region has 12 residues. CDR1 and CDR2 from the germline V gene are LNHDA and SQIVND (reference sequence). CDR3 amino acids: CASSISYNEQFF. CDR3 nucleotide sequence: TGTGCCAGTAGTATTTCCTACAATGAGCAGTTCTTC.

The chain employs TRBV7-6 and TRBJ1-1; tentatively, D is TRBD1 (5 bases). The CDR3 has 15 residues. Germline lookup yields CDR1 SGHVS and CDR2 FNYEAQ. V gave up 6 bases and J gave up 4 bases, with 18 bases separating them. CDR3 protein: CASRRTPGYGTEAFF. For the CDR3, the DNA is TGTGCCAGCAGGAGAACCCCAGGGTACGGCACTGAAGCTTTCTTT.